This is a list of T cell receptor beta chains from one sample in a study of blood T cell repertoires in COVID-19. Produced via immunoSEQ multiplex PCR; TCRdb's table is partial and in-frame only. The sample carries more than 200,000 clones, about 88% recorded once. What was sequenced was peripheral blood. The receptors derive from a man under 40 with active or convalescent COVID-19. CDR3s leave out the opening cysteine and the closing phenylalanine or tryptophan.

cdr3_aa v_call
ASSVEQGEDGEQF TRBV9
ASSLGLRGSGNTIY TRBV5-1
ASSARGASTDTQY TRBV19
ASSPRPY TRBV7-2
ASSTRGTLGHNSPLH TRBV27
ARQNHGVIYSNQPQH TRBV5-4
STSGANTGELF TRBV29-1
ASSEDRGNSPLH TRBV18
ASSFRSGGYT TRBV11-2
AITGGNNQPQH TRBV10-3
AISEEVAGGINNEQF TRBV10-3
ASSYIDRGNYGYT TRBV6-5
ASSQTGTSYNEQF TRBV6-5
ASSEQANTEAF TRBV10-2
ASSQRGPNTEAF TRBV4-1
ASSPLDRAGANVLT TRBV18
ASSPDGIPPNYGYT TRBV6-2/TRBV6-3
ASREQGPYQPQH TRBV19
ASGETGAGETQY TRBV19
ASRGAQGSRTEAF TRBV2
ASSSLLAGYNEQF TRBV6-2/TRBV6-3
ASSSHREQPQH TRBV7-2
ASSEVTAGGPDTQY TRBV6-1
ASSPTRGDEQY TRBV7-9